This T cell receptor (beta chain) is from a study of blood T cell repertoires in COVID-19. The V gene's germline CDR1 is KGHSH and CDR2 LQKENI. V lost 3 bases, J lost 7 bases, and 6 bases stayed unmatched. There are 15 residues in the CDR3. The repertoire was sequenced with immunoSEQ multiplex PCR; TCRdb's copy has only in-frame clones and lacks some. The table has about 140,000 clones, around 90% seen once. Material for sequencing was peripheral blood. The receptor was derived from a woman between 55 and 75 years old with acute or convalescent COVID-19. The chain carries TRBV18 and TRBJ1-4; 9 nucleotides match TRBD1. CDR3 region: CASSPGTGRSEKLFF. The CDR3 nucleotides are TGTGCCAGCTCACCCGGGACAGGGAGAAGTGAAAAACTGTTTTTT.